The 14 T cell receptor beta chains listed next were all sequenced from one sample in a study of blood T cell repertoires in COVID-19. Sequencing was performed with immunoSEQ multiplex PCR; in TCRdb, only in-frame clones are kept and a portion is missing. The table records roughly 250,000 clones, around 90% of them present only once. The sequenced material came from PBMCs or T cells enriched from blood (not recorded which). These receptors were obtained from a woman aged 25 to 39 with acute COVID-19.

The rearrangement uses TRBV30 and TRBJ1-6; weak D call: TRBD1 (6 bases). Trimming left V 2 bases short and J 4 bases short, with 6 bases between. This CDR3 has 13 amino acids. CDR1 and CDR2 from the germline V gene are GTSNPN and SVGIG (reference sequence). CDR3 sequence reads: CAWSTGYNSPLHF. The CDR3 bases are TGTGCCTGGAGTACAGGGTATAATTCACCCCTCCACTTT.

The rearrangement links TRBV28 to TRBJ1-5; weak D call: TRBD1 (6 bases). V lost 8 bases to trimming and J lost 6 bases, with 8 bases between them. Germline CDR1 is MDHEN and CDR2 is SYDVKM. The CDR3 is 11 residues long. The chain's CDR3 is CASQGRQPQHF. Written as DNA, the CDR3 is TGTGCCAGCCAGGGGCGTCAGCCCCAGCATTTT.

The V gene is TRBV12-3 or TRBV12-4, the J gene TRBJ1-5; no firm D call. The CDR3 sequence is 12 residues long. The V and J ends lost 2 bases and 6 bases respectively, with 5 bases between them. CDR3 in amino acids: CASSLNSQPQHF. In nucleotides, the CDR3 is TGTGCCAGCAGTTTAAACAGTCAGCCCCAGCATTTT.

The V call is TRBV7-9, the J call TRBJ1-1; unclear D gene. The CDR3 covers 12 residues. V was cut by 4 bases and J by 8 bases, with 11 bases left in between. The germline V gene has CDR1 SEHNR and CDR2 FQNEAQ (reference sequence). The CDR3 DNA follows: TGTGCCAGCAGCTCCCTCCCGGGGGAAGCTTTCTTT. It codes for CASSSLPGEAFF.

The chain employs TRBV6-5 and TRBJ1-2, with 9 bases fitting TRBD1. V dropped 2 bases and J dropped 8; count of bases not matched to a gene: 9. The CDR3 consists of 15 residues. Germline CDR1 and CDR2: MNHEY and SVGAGI. CDR3 sequence reads: CASSYATGGAGGYTF. CDR3 DNA: TGTGCCAGCAGTTACGCTACAGGGGGCGCCGGGGGCTACACCTTC.

The chain joins TRBV7-2 to TRBJ1-4; the match to TRBD1 covers 7 bases. V lost 3 bases, J lost 7 bases, and 5 bases stayed unmatched. This CDR3 spans 14 amino acids. CDR1 is SGHTA, CDR2 FQGNSA, per germline. The CDR3 nucleotides are TGTGCCAGCAGCTTGACCGGGACAGCTGAAAAACTGTTTTTT. Translated: CASSLTGTAEKLFF.

This chain links TRBV5-4 with TRBJ2-7; no definite D call. The CDR3 is 11 amino acids. Trimming left V 4 bases short and J 4 bases short, with 6 bases between. Germline-derived CDR1 and CDR2 are SGHNT and YYREEE (reference sequence). In DNA, the CDR3 is TGTGCCAGCAGCGGCGGTTACGAGCAGTACTTC. This gives the protein CASSGGYEQYF.

The gene calls are TRBV2 and TRBJ2-1, with 7 bases fitting TRBD1. CDR3 length equals 15 residues. The J segment lost 9 bases and the V segment lost 0 bases, leaving 8 bases of the junction unmatched. Germline CDR1 is SNHLY and CDR2 is FYNNEI. In nucleotides, the CDR3 is TGTGCCAGCAGTGAAGCGGGGCTATCAGGGGGTGAGCAGTTCTTC. Its protein is CASSEAGLSGGEQFF. The variable domain in full, completed from reference TRBV2 and TRBJ2-1, reads EPEVTQTPSHQVTQMGQEVILRCVPISNHLYFYWYRQILGQKVEFLVSFYNNEISEKSEIFDDQFSVERPDGSNFTLKIRSTKLEDSAMYFCASSEAGLSGGEQFFGPGTRLTVL.

The chain recombines TRBV5-5 with TRBJ1-2; D is possibly TRBD1 (5 bases). Germline V gene sequence: CDR1 SGHKS, CDR2 YYEKEE (reference sequence). The CDR3 runs 15 residues. V lost 3 bases and J lost 2, with 14 bases in between. Here the CDR3 DNA reads TGTGCCAGCAGCTCGTCGTTGACAGCCAACTATGGCTACACCTTC. Its translation is CASSSSLTANYGYTF.

The rearrangement uses TRBV28 and TRBJ2-5; 7 bases agree with TRBD1. Germline lookup yields CDR1 MDHEN and CDR2 SYDVKM. This CDR3 is 16 amino acids long. V was clipped by 2 bases and J by 2 bases; unmatched bases: 8. The CDR3 sequence: CASSLIGTAPQETQYF. Written as DNA, the CDR3 is TGTGCCAGCAGTTTAATCGGGACAGCCCCTCAAGAGACCCAGTACTTC.

CDR3 sequence: CASSRDRGESGYTF. In DNA form, the CDR3 reads TGTGCCAGCTCCCGGGACAGGGGGGAAAGCGGCTACACCTTC. The chain has TRBV18 and TRBJ1-2; 11 bases map to TRBD1. Germline lookup yields CDR1 KGHSH and CDR2 LQKENI. CDR3 size: 14 residues. J lost 8 bases, V lost 6 bases, and 8 bases had no gene match. Together with reference TRBV18 and TRBJ1-2, the CDR3 gives the full variable domain: NAGVMQNPRHLVRRRGQEARLRCSPMKGHSHVYWYRQLPEEGLKFMVYLQKENIIDESGMPKERFSAEFPKEGPSILRIQQVVRGDSAAYFCASSRDRGESGYTFGSGTRLTVV.

The chain recombines TRBV27 with TRBJ2-7; 8 positions agree with TRBD2. The CDR3 length is 13 residues. The germline CDR1 and CDR2 sequences are MNHEY and SMNVEV (reference sequence). Trimming cost V 5 bases and J 4 bases; bases outside gene matches: 4. The CDR3 sequence is CASSRGGWYEQYF. The DNA of the CDR3 is TGTGCCAGCAGTCGCGGGGGGTGGTACGAGCAGTACTTC.

The J gene is TRBJ2-3, the V gene TRBV2; 7 bases line up with TRBD2. Unmatched junction bases numbered 13, after V lost 6 bases and J lost 1 base. CDR1 SNHLY and CDR2 FYNNEI come from the germline V gene. This CDR3 has 17 residues. The CDR3 here is CASRPTTSVLRTDTQYF. The CDR3 coding sequence is TGTGCCAGCAGGCCAACCACTAGCGTCCTCCGCACAGATACGCAGTATTTT.

The chain has TRBV14 and TRBJ2-5; 15 bases are a match to TRBD2. The CDR3 loop spans 15 amino acids. V was clipped by 4 bases and J by 5 bases; unmatched bases: 2. CDR1 is SGHDN, CDR2 FVKESK, per germline. CDR3 amino acids: CASSPGLAGGETQYF. CDR3 coding DNA: TGTGCCAGCAGCCCCGGACTAGCGGGAGGGGAGACCCAGTACTTC.